This T cell receptor (beta chain) was profiled in a study of cytomegalovirus exposure and HLA in healthy donors. CDR3 length: 18 residues. Trimming cost V 3 bases and J 0 bases, with 15 bases left between them. Germline assignment: CDR1 KGHSH and CDR2 LQKENI. PCR amplification relied on 60 Vbeta primers (plus 13 Jbeta primers). Assay used: immunoSEQ multiplex PCR; TCRdb lists only in-frame clones, some missing. The sample shows roughly 120,000 clones, around 77% of them seen only once. The J gene is TRBJ2-6, the V gene TRBV18, with D maybe TRBD2 (5 bases). The TCR originated in a woman aged 25 to 39 in good health and CMV-seropositive. What was sequenced was PBMCs. The CDR3 DNA sequence: TGTGCCAGCTCACCGTTAGACATGACTATCTCTGGGGCCAACGTCCTGACTTTC. Its protein product is CASSPLDMTISGANVLTF.